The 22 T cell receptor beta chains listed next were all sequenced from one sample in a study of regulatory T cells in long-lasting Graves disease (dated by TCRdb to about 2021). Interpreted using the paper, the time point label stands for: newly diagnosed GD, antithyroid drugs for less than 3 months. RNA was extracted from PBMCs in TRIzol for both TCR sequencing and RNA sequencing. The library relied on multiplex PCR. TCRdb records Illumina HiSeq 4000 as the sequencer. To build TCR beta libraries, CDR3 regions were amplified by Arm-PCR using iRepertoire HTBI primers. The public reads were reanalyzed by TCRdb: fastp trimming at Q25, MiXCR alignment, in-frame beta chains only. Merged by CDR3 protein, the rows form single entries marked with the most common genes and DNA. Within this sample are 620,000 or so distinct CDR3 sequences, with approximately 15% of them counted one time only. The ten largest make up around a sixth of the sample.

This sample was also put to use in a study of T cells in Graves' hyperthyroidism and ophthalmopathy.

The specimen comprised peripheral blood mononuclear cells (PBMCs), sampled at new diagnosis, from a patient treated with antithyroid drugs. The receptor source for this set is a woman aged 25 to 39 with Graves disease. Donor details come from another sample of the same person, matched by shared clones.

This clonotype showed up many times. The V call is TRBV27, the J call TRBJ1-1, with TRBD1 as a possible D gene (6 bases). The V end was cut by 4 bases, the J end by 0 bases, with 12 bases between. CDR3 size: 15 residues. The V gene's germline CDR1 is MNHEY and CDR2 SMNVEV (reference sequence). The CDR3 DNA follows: TGTGCCAGCAGTTCCTCAAGGGGGGTGAACACTGAAGCTTTCTTT. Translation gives CASSSSRGVNTEAFF.

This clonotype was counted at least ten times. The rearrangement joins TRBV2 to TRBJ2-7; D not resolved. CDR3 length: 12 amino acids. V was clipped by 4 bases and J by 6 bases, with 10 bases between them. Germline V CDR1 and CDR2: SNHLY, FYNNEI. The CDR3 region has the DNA TGTGCCAGCAGTGTAATACTCGGCGAGCAGTACTTC. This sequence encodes CASSVILGEQYF. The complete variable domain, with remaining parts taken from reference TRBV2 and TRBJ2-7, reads EPEVTQTPSHQVTQMGQEVILRCVPISNHLYFYWYRQILGQKVEFLVSFYNNEISEKSEIFDDQFSVERPDGSNFTLKIRSTKLEDSAMYFCASSVILGEQYFGPGTRLTVT.

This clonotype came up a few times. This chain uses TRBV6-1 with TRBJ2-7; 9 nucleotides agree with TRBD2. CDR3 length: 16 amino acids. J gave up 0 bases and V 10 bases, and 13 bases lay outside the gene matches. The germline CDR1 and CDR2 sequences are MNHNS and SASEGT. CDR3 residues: CATNLGGLAGSYEQYF. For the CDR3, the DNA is TGTGCCACCAACCTTGGGGGACTAGCTGGCTCCTACGAGCAGTACTTC.

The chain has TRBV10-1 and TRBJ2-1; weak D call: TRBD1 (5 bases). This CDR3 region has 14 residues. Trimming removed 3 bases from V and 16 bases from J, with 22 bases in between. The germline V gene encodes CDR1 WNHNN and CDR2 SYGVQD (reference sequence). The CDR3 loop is CASSDLETGLREFF. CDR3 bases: TGCGCCAGCAGTGATCTAGAAACTGGCCTCAGGGAATTCTTC.

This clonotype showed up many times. CDR3 residues: CASSSGQGAGETQYF. In DNA form, the CDR3 reads TGTGCCAGCAGCTCGGGACAGGGGGCAGGGGAGACCCAGTACTTC. J is TRBJ2-5 and V is TRBV6-1; TRBD1 matches at 12 bases. In germline, CDR1 is MNHNS, CDR2 SASEGT. Trimming cost V 6 bases and J 5 bases; bases outside gene matches: 7. The CDR3 covers 15 residues.

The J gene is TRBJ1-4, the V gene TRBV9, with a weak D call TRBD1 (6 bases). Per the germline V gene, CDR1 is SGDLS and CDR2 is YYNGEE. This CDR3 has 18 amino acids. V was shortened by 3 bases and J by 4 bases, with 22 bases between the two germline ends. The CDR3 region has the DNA TGTGCCAGCAGCGCCTACGGACAGCTACAGAGAGTTAATGAAAAACTGTTTTTT. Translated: CASSAYGQLQRVNEKLFF.

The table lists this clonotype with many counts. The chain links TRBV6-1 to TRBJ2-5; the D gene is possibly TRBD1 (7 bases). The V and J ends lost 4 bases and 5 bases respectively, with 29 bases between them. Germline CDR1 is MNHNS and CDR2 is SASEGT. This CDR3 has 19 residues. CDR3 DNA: TGTGCCAGCAGTGGAGCGCACTCCGTCAGGGGGACTCACGGGGAGACCCAGTACTTC. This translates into CASSGAHSVRGTHGETQYF.

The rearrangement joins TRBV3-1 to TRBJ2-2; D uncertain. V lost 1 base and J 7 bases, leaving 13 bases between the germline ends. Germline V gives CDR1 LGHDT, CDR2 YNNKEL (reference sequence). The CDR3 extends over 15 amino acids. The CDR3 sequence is CASSQVRSRNGELFF. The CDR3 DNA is TGTGCCAGCAGCCAAGTACGTTCTCGGAACGGGGAGCTGTTTTTT.

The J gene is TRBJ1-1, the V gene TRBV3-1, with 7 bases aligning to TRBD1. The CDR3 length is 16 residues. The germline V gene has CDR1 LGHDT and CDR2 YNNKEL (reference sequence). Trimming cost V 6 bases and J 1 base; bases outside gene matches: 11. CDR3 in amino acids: CASRRGQGRANTEAFF. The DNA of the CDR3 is TGTGCCAGCAGAAGGGGGCAGGGGAGAGCGAACACTGAAGCTTTCTTT.

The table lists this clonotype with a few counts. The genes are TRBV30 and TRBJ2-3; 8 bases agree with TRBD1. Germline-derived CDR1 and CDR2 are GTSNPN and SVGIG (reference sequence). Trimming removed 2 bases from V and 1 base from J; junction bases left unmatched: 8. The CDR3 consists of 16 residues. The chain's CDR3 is CAWSPNRGIRTDTQYF. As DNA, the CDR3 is TGTGCCTGGAGTCCCAACAGGGGGATACGCACAGATACGCAGTATTTT. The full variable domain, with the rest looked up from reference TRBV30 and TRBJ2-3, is SQTIHQWPATLVQPVGSPLSLECTVEGTSNPNLYWYRQAAGRGLQLLFYSVGIGQISSEVPQNLSASRPQDRQFILSSKKLLLSDSGFYLCAWSPNRGIRTDTQYFGPGTRLTVL.

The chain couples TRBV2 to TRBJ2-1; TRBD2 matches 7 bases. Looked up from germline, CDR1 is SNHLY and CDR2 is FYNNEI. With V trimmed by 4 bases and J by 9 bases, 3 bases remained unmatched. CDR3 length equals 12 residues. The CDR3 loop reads CASSGVAGEQFF. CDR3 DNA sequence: TGTGCCAGCAGTGGAGTAGCGGGTGAGCAGTTCTTC.

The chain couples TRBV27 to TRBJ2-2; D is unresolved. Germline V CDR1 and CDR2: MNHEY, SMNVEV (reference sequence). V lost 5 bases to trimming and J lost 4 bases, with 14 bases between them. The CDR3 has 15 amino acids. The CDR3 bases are TGTGCCAGCAGTCGGGCCCAATCCCCCACCGGGGAGCTGTTTTTT. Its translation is CASSRAQSPTGELFF.

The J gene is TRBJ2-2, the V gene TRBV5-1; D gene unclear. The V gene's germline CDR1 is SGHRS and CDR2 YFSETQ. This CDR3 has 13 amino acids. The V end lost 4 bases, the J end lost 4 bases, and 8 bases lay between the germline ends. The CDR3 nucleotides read TGCGCCAGCAGCGGAAGGGTCACCGGGGAGCTGTTTTTT. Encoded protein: CASSGRVTGELFF.

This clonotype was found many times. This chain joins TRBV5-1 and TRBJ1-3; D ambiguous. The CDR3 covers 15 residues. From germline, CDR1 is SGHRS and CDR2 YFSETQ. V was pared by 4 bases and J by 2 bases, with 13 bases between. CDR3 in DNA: TGCGCCAGCAGCCCGGAAGGCTCCGCTGGAAACACCATATATTTT. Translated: CASSPEGSAGNTIYF. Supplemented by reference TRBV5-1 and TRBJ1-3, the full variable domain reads KAGVTQTPRYLIKTRGQQVTLSCSPISGHRSVSWYQQTPGQGLQFLFEYFSETQRNKGNFPGRFSGRQFSNSRSEMNVSTLELGDSALYLCASSPEGSAGNTIYFGEGSWLTVV.

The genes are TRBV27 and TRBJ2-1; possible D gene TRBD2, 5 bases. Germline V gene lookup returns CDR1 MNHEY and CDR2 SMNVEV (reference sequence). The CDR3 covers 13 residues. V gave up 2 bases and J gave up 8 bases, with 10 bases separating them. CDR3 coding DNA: TGTGCCAGCAGTTTACGGGGAGTCCATGAGCAGTTCTTC. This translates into CASSLRGVHEQFF.

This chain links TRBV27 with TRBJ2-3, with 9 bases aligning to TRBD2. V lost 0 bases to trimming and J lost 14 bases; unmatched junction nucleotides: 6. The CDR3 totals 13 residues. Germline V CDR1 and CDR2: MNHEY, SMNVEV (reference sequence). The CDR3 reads CASSLSGAGGRYF. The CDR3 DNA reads TGTGCCAGCAGTTTATCAGGCGCGGGAGGGCGGTATTTT.

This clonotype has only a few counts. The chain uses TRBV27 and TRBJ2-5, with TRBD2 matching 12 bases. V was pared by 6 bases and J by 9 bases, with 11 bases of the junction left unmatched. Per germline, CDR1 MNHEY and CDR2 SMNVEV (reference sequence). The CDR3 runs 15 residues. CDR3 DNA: TGTGCCAGCAGGGAACTAGCGGGAGGCCGACGGGCCCAGTACTTC. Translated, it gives CASRELAGGRRAQYF.

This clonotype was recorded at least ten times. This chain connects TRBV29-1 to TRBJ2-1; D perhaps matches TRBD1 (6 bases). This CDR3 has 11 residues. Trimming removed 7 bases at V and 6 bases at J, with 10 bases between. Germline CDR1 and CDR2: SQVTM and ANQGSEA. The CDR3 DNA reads TGCAGCGGGAGACAGGTCAATGAGCAGTTCTTC. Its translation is CSGRQVNEQFF.

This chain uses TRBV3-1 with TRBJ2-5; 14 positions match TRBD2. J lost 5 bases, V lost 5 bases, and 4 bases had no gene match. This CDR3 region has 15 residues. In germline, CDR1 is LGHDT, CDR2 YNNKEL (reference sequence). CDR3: CASSRLAGGVETQYF. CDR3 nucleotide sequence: TGTGCCAGCAGCAGACTAGCGGGAGGGGTGGAGACCCAGTACTTC.

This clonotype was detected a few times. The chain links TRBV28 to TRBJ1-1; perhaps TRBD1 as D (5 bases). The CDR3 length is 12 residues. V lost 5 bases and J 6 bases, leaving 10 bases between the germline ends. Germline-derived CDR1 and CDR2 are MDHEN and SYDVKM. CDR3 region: CASSAAGSEAFF. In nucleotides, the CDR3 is TGTGCCAGCAGTGCTGCAGGGTCTGAAGCTTTCTTT.

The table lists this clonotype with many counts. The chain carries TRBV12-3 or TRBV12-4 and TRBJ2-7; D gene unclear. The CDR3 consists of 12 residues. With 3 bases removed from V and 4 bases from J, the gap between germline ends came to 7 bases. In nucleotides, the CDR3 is TGTGCCAGCAGTTTCTTCAGTTACGAGCAGTACTTC. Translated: CASSFFSYEQYF.

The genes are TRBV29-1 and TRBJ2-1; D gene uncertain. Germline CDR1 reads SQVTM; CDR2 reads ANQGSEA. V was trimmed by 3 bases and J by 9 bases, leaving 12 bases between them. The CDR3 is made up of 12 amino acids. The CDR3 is CSVEQVSSEQFF. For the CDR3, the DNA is TGCAGCGTTGAGCAGGTTTCTAGTGAGCAGTTCTTC.